This paragraph reports one T cell receptor beta chain. Its antigen is undetermined. The data belong to a study of Ad26.COV2.S vaccination and SARS-CoV-2 variants. V was clipped by 1 base and J by 4 bases; unmatched bases: 7. This CDR3 region has 17 residues. Germline CDR1 and CDR2: SEHNR and FQNEAQ (reference sequence). As to treatment: some 20 received Ad26.COV2.S at low or high dose, single or two shots; about five received placebo; per-sample allocation not given. Following the first vaccine or placebo injection, samples were taken on day 63. The sample came from a Boston adult aged 18-55 years. Only in-frame clones appear in the TCRdb table, and some are missing; sequencing was by immunoSEQ multiplex PCR. The sample has about 400,000 clones, about 80% seen once. Study outcomes and limitations: Estimates derived from TCR breadth and depth analyses may have underestimated total T cell responses.

The source material was peripheral blood, sampled in a trial of Ad26.COV2.S vaccine versus placebo. The receptor comes from a person aged 18-60 years who received the Ad26.COV2.S COVID-19 vaccine or a placebo. This rearrangement joins TRBV7-9 to TRBJ2-1, with 10 bases fitting TRBD2. Here the CDR3 DNA reads TGTGCCAGCAGCTTAGAGTTGAGCGGGGGGGTTTACAATGAGCAGTTCTTC. Protein sequence: CASSLELSGGVYNEQFF.